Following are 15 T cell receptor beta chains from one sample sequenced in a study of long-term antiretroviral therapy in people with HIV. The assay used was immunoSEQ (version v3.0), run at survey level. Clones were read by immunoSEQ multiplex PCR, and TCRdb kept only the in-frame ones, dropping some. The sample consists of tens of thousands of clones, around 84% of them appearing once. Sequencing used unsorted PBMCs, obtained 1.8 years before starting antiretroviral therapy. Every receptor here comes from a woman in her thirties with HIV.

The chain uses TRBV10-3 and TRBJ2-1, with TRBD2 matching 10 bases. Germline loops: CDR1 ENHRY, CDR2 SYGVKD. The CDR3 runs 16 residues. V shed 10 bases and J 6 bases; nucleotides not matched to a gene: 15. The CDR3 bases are TGTGCCACCACCGTTTGGAAGCGGGGGGGCTCCAATGAGCAGTTCTTC. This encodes CATTVWKRGGSNEQFF.

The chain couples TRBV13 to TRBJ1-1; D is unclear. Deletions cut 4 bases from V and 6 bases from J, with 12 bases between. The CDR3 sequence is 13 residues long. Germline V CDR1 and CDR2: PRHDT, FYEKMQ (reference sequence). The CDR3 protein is CASSYLSEAEAFF. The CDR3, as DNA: TGTGCCAGCAGCTACCTGAGCGAGGCTGAAGCTTTCTTT.

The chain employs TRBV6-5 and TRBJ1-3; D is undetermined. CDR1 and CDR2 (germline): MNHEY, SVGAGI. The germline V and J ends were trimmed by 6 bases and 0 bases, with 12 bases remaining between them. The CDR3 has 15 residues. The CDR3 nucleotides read TGTGCCAGCAGCCGGTTCGCCAGCTCTGGAAACACCATATATTTT. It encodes CASSRFASSGNTIYF.

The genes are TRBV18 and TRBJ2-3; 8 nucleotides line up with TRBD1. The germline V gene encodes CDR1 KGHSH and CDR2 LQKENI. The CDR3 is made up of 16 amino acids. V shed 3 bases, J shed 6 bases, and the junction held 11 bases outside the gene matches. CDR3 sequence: CASSPKGAGGVDTQYF. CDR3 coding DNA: TGTGCCAGCTCACCGAAAGGCGCAGGGGGCGTTGATACGCAGTATTTT.

As DNA, the CDR3 is TGTGCCAGCAGCGGCGGACTAGCCGGAGAGACCCAGTACTTC. Its translation: CASSGGLAGETQYF. The chain carries TRBV5-5 and TRBJ2-5; 8 nucleotides line up with TRBD2. The CDR3 consists of 14 residues. Losses at the gene ends were 4 bases for V and 4 bases for J; bases not matched to a gene: 6. Germline CDR1 and CDR2: SGHKS and YYEKEE (reference sequence).

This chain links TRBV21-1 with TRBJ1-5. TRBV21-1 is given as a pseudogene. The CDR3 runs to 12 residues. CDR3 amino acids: CASSTKDQPQHF. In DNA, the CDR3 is TGTGCCAGCAGCACCAAGGATCAGCCCCAGCATTTT.

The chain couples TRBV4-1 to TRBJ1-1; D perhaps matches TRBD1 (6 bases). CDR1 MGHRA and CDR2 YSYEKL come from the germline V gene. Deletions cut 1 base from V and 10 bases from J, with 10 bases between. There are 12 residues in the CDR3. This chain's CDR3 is CASSQGLRGAFF. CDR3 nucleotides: TGCGCCAGCAGCCAAGGACTCAGGGGAGCTTTCTTT.

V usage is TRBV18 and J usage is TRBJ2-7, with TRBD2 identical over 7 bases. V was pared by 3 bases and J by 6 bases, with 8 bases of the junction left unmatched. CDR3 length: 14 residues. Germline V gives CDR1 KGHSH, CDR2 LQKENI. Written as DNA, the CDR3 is TGTGCCAGCTCACCCGCCGCGGGAGAGTTCGAGCAGTACTTC. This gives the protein CASSPAAGEFEQYF.

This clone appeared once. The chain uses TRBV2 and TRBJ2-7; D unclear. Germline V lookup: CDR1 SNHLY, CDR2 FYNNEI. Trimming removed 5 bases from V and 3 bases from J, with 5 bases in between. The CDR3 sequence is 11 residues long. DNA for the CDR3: TGTGCCAGCAGTCTGTACTACGAGCAGTACTTC. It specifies CASSLYYEQYF.

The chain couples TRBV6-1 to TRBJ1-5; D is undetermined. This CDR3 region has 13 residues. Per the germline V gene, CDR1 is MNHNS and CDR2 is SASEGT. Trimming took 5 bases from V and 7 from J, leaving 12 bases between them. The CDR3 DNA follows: TGTGCCAGCAGTCACCTAGGAGGACAGCCCCAGCATTTT. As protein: CASSHLGGQPQHF.

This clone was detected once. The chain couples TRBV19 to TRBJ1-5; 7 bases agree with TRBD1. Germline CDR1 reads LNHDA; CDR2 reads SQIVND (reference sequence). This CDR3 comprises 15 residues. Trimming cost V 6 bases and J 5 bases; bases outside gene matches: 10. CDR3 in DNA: TGTGCCAGTAGCTCCGGGAGACAGGGCTATCAGCCCCAGCATTTT. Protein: CASSSGRQGYQPQHF. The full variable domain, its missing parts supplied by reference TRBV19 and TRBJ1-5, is DGGITQSPKYLFRKEGQNVTLSCEQNLNHDAMYWYRQDPGQGLRLIYYSQIVNDFQKGDIAEGYSVSREKKESFPLTVTSAQKNPTAFYLCASSSGRQGYQPQHFGDGTRLSIL.

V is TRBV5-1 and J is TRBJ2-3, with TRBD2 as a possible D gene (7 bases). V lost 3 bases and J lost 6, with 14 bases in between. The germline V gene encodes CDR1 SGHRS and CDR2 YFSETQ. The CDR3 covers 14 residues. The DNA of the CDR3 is TGCGCCAGCAGCTGGAAGGGGGGGAGGGATACGCAGTATTTT. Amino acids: CASSWKGGRDTQYF.

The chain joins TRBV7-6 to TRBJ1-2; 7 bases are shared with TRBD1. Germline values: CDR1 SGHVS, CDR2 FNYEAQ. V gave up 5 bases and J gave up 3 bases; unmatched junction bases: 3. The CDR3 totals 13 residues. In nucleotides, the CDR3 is TGTGCCAGCAGCCCTACAGGGGACTATGGCTACACCTTC. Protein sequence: CASSPTGDYGYTF.

The CDR3 sequence: CAISGAGNTIYF. For the CDR3, the DNA is TGTGCCATCAGTGGGGCCGGAAACACCATATATTTT. V and J are TRBV10-3 and TRBJ1-3; no firm D call. Germline lookup yields CDR1 ENHRY and CDR2 SYGVKD. V lost 4 bases to trimming and J lost 4 bases, with 5 bases between them. There are 12 residues in the CDR3.

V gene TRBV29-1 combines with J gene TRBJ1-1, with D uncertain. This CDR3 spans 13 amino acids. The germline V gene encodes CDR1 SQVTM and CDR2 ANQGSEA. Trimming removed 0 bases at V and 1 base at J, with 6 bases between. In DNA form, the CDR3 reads TGCAGCGTTGAAGAGGGAAAGAACACTGAAGCTTTCTTT. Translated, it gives CSVEEGKNTEAFF.